These T cell receptor beta chains were read from a single sample in a study of cytomegalovirus exposure and HLA in healthy donors. Sequencing used immunoSEQ multiplex PCR; TCRdb keeps in-frame clones, though not all of them. The sample yields approximately 190,000 clones, approximately 78% seen once. Material: PBMCs. These receptors were obtained from a woman younger than 35 in good health and CMV-seronegative. The CDR3 runs from the conserved cysteine through the conserved F or W. A D gene is named only where the DNA matches it firmly. Size tells how often a clone was seen (once, few, many) or the class of an expanded clone, and some rows leave it out.

D	V	J	size	DNA	CDR3
TRBD2	TRBV27	TRBJ2-1	.	TGTGCCAGCAGTACCGAACCAGCGGGGCCTTACAATGAGCAGTTCTTC	CASSTEPAGPYNEQFF
TRBD2	TRBV7-2	TRBJ2-7	.	TGTGCCAGCAGCTCTCAAGCGGGGCCCTACGAGCAGTACTTC	CASSSQAGPYEQYF
TRBD1	TRBV5-1	TRBJ2-6	.	TGCGCCAGCAGCCGACAGGGGGCTGGGGCCAACGTCCTGACTTTC	CASSRQGAGANVLTF
TRBD1	TRBV28	TRBJ1-1	.	TGTGCCAGCACCCCGGGAGGGGGCGCAGATGAAGCTTTCTTT	CASTPGGGADEAFF
TRBD1	TRBV6-5	TRBJ2-7	.	TGTGCCAGCAGTTACTCCGGACAGGGGTACGAGCAGTACTTC	CASSYSGQGYEQYF
.	TRBV6-6	TRBJ2-7	.	TGTGCCAGCAGTCCTACTAGCAGCCACGAGCAGTACTTC	CASSPTSSHEQYF
TRBD2	TRBV4-2	TRBJ2-5	.	TGTGCCAGCAGCCAAGATGTCGGGGGGGAGACCCGGTACTTC	CASSQDVGGETRYF
TRBD1	TRBV7-8	TRBJ2-7	.	TGTGCCAGCAGCCCGCCGGGACAGCCCTACGAGCAGTACTTC	CASSPPGQPYEQYF
.	TRBV19	TRBJ2-3	.	TGTGCCAGTAGTTATCTAGGGGGTACGCAGTATTTT	CASSYLGGTQYF
.	TRBV4-1	TRBJ2-7	.	TGCGCCAGCAGCCAAGTTACAGGACTAACCTACGAGCAGTACTTC	CASSQVTGLTYEQYF
.	TRBV29-1	TRBJ2-1	.	TGCAGCGTTGTTTTCCGGACAGAGCAGTTCTTC	CSVVFRTEQFF
TRBD1	TRBV5-1	TRBJ2-7	.	TGCGCCAGCAGCTGGGGACAGGATGGGTCCTACGAGCAGTACTTC	CASSWGQDGSYEQYF
.	TRBV2	TRBJ1-5	.	TGTGCCAGCAGGGACAGCTACAATCAGCCCCAGCATTTT	CASRDSYNQPQHF
.	TRBV7-2	TRBJ2-7	.	TGTGCCAGCAGCTTACAGCATACGTCTAGCGTATCCTACGAGCAGTACTTC	CASSLQHTSSVSYEQYF
TRBD1	TRBV5-6	TRBJ2-2	.	TGTGCCAGCAGCTTGGATTCCGGGACAGCTTCCACCGGGGAGCTGTTTTTT	CASSLDSGTASTGELFF
.	TRBV28	TRBJ2-7	few	TGTGCCAGCAGAATACACGGCCGGGTGGACGAGCAGTACTTC	CASRIHGRVDEQYF
.	TRBV5-6	TRBJ1-2	once	TGTGCCAGCAGCCAACAGGGTCCCGTCTACACCTTC	CASSQQGPVYTF
.	TRBV5-1	TRBJ2-7	.	TGCGCCTCGTTGAGCCGACAGAGATGCTACGAGCAGTACTTC	CASLSRQRCYEQYF
TRBD1	TRBV30	TRBJ1-4	.	TGTGCCTGGAGCCGATGGACAGGGAGGGGGGAAAAACTGTTTTTT	CAWSRWTGRGEKLFF
.	TRBV28	TRBJ2-2	.	TGTGCCAGCATTCCGGGGGGCTCGCACGGGGAGCTGTTTTTT	CASIPGGSHGELFF
.	TRBV2	TRBJ1-1	.	TGTGCCAGCAGGGACCTGGGGGGGGCAGGAAGCACTGAAGCTTTCTTT	CASRDLGGAGSTEAFF
TRBD1	TRBV6-5	TRBJ1-5	.	TGTGCCAGCAGTTCCACAGGGGGCGGAGGCCAGCCCCAGCATTTT	CASSSTGGGGQPQHF
.	TRBV2	TRBJ2-3	once	TGTGCCAGCAGTGAAACCGGGACAGATACGCAGTATTTT	CASSETGTDTQYF
.	TRBV6-5	TRBJ2-1	.	TGTGCCAGCAGTTACTCGTTAATTTTGACACCGCAGTTCTTC	CASSYSLILTPQFF
.	TRBV5-6	TRBJ2-5	few	TGTGCCAGCTCCCCCAATGGAGGAGAGACCCAGTACTTC	CASSPNGGETQYF
.	TRBV20-1	TRBJ2-2	.	TGCAGTACCCCTCAGTTCGGGGAGCTGTTTTTT	CSTPQFGELFF
.	TRBV12-5	TRBJ1-5	.	TGTGCTAGTGGTTTCGAGAATCAGCCCCAGCATTTT	CASGFENQPQHF
TRBD2	TRBV9	TRBJ2-3	.	TGTGCCAGCAGCGTAGAAGCGGGAGGGCCAGATACGCAGTATTTT	CASSVEAGGPDTQYF
.	TRBV29-1	TRBJ1-2	.	TGCAGCGTTGAAGCCGACGGAGGTGACTATGGCTACACCTTC	CSVEADGGDYGYTF
TRBD1	TRBV7-8	TRBJ1-2	.	TGTGCCAGCAGTTGGACAGGGGCTTTAAAAGGCTACACCTTC	CASSWTGALKGYTF
TRBD1	TRBV7-3	TRBJ2-2	.	TGTGCCAGCAGCTTTACCGGGACAGCGAACACCGGGGAGCTGTTTTTT	CASSFTGTANTGELFF
.	TRBV5-1	TRBJ2-3	.	TGCGCCAGCAGCTTGTTGCGGAATCTCAGATCGGATACGCAGTATTTT	CASSLLRNLRSDTQYF
TRBD1	TRBV6-1	TRBJ2-7	.	TGTGCCAGCAGCCTGGGACAGGGTATGGACGAGCAGTACTTC	CASSLGQGMDEQYF
TRBD1	TRBV19	TRBJ2-7	.	TGTGCCAGTAGGTCGGGGACAGGGCCGTACGAGCAGTACTTC	CASRSGTGPYEQYF
.	TRBV11-2	TRBJ2-2	.	TGTGCCAGCAGCTTTACAGGGACCGGGGAGCTGTTTTTT	CASSFTGTGELFF
.	TRBV19	TRBJ1-6	.	TGTGCCAGTAGTATAGACGACAGGCGAGGATCACCCCTCCACTTT	CASSIDDRRGSPLHF
TRBD1	TRBV27	TRBJ1-5	.	TGTGCCAGCAGTTCCCGGACAGGGCCGCCCAAGCCCCAGCATTTT	CASSSRTGPPKPQHF
TRBD2	TRBV5-1	TRBJ2-7	.	TGCGCCAGCAGCAGACTTGGGACTAGCGGGAGGGCCGGTCCTTACGAGCAGTACTTC	CASSRLGTSGRAGPYEQYF
TRBD1	TRBV6-5	TRBJ2-3	.	TGTGCCAGCAACCCTGGACAGGCGATAGATACGCAGTATTTT	CASNPGQAIDTQYF
.	TRBV7-9	TRBJ1-3	few	TGTGCCAGCAGTCTCGGGACTTCTGGAAACACCATATATTTT	CASSLGTSGNTIYF
.	TRBV10-2	TRBJ2-1	.	TGCGCCAGCAGCCCACAGGGTTTGTCCTACAATGAGCAGTTCTTC	CASSPQGLSYNEQFF
.	TRBV6-5	TRBJ1-2	.	TGTGCCAGCAGTTATTATCGAGGTCTCTATGGCTACACCTTC	CASSYYRGLYGYTF
.	TRBV30	TRBJ2-7	.	TGTGCCGGAGGATGGTCGGGAGCCTACGAGCAGTACTTC	CAGGWSGAYEQYF
.	TRBV27	TRBJ2-7	.	TGTGCCAGCAGTGACGGGTCCTACGAGCAGTACTTC	CASSDGSYEQYF
.	TRBV15	TRBJ2-5	.	TGTGCCACCAGCAGAGATCTAGGGGGGGAAGAGACCCAGTACTTC	CATSRDLGGEETQYF